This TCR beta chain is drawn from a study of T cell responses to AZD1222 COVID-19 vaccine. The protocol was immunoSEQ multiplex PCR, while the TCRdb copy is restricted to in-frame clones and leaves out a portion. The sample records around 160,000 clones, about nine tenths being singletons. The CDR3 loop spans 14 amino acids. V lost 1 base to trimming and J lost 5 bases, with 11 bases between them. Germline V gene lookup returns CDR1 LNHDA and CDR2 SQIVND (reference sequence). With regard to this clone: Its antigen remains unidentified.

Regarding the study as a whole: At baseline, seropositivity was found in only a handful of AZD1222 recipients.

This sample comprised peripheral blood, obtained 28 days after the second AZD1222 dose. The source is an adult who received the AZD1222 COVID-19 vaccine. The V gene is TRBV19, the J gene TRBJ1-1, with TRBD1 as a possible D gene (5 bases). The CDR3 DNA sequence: TGTGCCAGTAGTATAGGAGGGGTAGGGACTGAAGCTTTCTTT. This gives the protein CASSIGGVGTEAFF.